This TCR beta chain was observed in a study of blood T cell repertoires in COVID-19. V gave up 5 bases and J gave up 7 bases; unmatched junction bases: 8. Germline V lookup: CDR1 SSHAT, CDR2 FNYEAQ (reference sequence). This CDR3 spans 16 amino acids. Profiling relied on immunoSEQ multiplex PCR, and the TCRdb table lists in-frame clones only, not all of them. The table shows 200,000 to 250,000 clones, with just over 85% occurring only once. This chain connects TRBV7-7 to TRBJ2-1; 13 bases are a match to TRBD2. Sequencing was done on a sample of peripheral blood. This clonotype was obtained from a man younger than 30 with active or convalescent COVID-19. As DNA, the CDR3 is TGTGCCAGCAGCACCCGACTAGCGGGAGGCTATAATGAGCAGTTCTTC. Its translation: CASSTRLAGGYNEQFF.